This TCR beta chain stems from a study of blood T cell repertoires in COVID-19. Study-wide background: The origin of the acute and convalescent COVID-19 samples was the United States, Italy and Spain. PBMCs, B-cell-depleted T cells, or T cells provided the cDNA or gDNA that made up the material.

From germline, CDR1 is SQVTM and CDR2 ANQGSEA. The CDR3 is made up of 12 amino acids. Germline trimming cut 7 bases from V and 4 bases from J; bases unmatched to any gene: 6. Original processing methods: Reference gene primer amplification in the assay estimated nucleated cell counts. Measured with immunoSEQ multiplex PCR; TCRdb has only the in-frame clones, and not every one. V and J calls and clone size come straight from that table; D and trimming were deduced from the DNA. The sample comprises about 250,000 clones, 84% of which are singletons, and approximately 1.5% rests with the top ten. Material: peripheral blood. The origin of this receptor is a woman in her thirties or forties who had recovered from COVID-19. V usage is TRBV29-1 and J usage is TRBJ1-1; 7 bases are shared with TRBD1. CDR3 nucleotide sequence: TGCAGCGCTCCCTCAGGGGGCACTGAAGCTTTCTTT. This encodes CSAPSGGTEAFF.